This entry lists 15 T cell receptor beta chains sequenced from one sample in a study of T-cell memory formation after mild COVID-19. TCRdb re-derived calls from the 5' RACE reads in MiXCR, one entry per CDR3 protein. The repertoire has 450,000 to 650,000 distinct CDR3 sequences, roughly 17% of them found once; the top ten carry more than 10%. Material: PBMCs or a T cell subset sorted from them (not recorded which). The source of these receptors is an adult woman who had mild COVID-19 (a few samples of this study predate the infection). Cell type and time point are not known.

This clonotype was recorded many times. V and J are TRBV7-9 and TRBJ1-1; the D gene is possibly TRBD1 (5 bases). Germline CDR1 and CDR2: SEHNR and FQNEAQ (reference sequence). The CDR3 has 12 residues. V gave up 5 bases and J gave up 5 bases, with 9 bases separating them. CDR3 DNA: TGTGCCAGCAGCCGCGGGGGTACTGAAGCTTTCTTT. Residues: CASSRGGTEAFF.

The chain combines TRBV5-1 with TRBJ2-1; D is perhaps TRBD2 (6 bases). This CDR3 has 15 residues. Germline lookup yields CDR1 SGHRS and CDR2 YFSETQ. With 4 bases removed from V and 2 bases from J, the gap between germline ends came to 13 bases. CDR3 DNA: TGCGCCAGCAGCGCCGGGACTCCCGCCTACAATGAGCAGTTCTTC. This sequence encodes CASSAGTPAYNEQFF.

This clonotype was detected only a few times. This chain connects TRBV5-5 to TRBJ1-4, with TRBD1 identical over 7 bases. V was pared by 0 bases and J by 7 bases, with 15 bases of the junction left unmatched. The germline CDR1 and CDR2 sequences are SGHKS and YYEKEE (reference sequence). The CDR3 consists of 18 residues. The CDR3 nucleotides read TGTGCCAGCAGCTTGGGTAGACAGGGTATCTTCTCCGGTGAAAAACTGTTTTTT. Amino acids: CASSLGRQGIFSGEKLFF.

This clonotype has more than one count but fewer than ten. This rearrangement joins TRBV2 to TRBJ2-3; a weak D match, TRBD1 (7 bases). The CDR3 is 16 residues long. V was cut by 6 bases and J by 0 bases, with 16 bases left in between. Germline V gives CDR1 SNHLY, CDR2 FYNNEI. The CDR3 is CASSQGGGDSTDTQYF. The CDR3 DNA follows: TGTGCCAGCAGCCAGGGGGGCGGGGACAGCACAGATACGCAGTATTTT.

V gene TRBV14 combines with J gene TRBJ2-7; TRBD1 matches at 11 bases. The length of the CDR3 is 14 residues. The J segment lost 7 bases and the V segment lost 5 bases, leaving 7 bases of the junction unmatched. Germline V CDR1 and CDR2: SGHDN, FVKESK. In DNA, the CDR3 is TGTGCCAGCAGCGTTTCCGGGACAGGGGGAGAGCAGTACTTC. Residues: CASSVSGTGGEQYF. Using reference TRBV14 and TRBJ2-7 for the parts outside the CDR3, the full variable domain is EAGVTQFPSHSVIEKGQTVTLRCDPISGHDNLYWYRRVMGKEIKFLLHFVKESKQDESGMPNNRFLAERTGGTYSTLKVQPAELEDSGVYFCASSVSGTGGEQYFGPGTRLTVT.

This clonotype came up a few times. The gene calls are TRBV6-6 and TRBJ1-1, with 8 bases that match TRBD1. J lost 3 bases, V lost 6 bases, and 9 bases had no gene match. This CDR3 has 15 amino acids. Looked up from germline, CDR1 is MNHNY and CDR2 is SVGAGI (reference sequence). The CDR3 is CASSPDRGGHTEAFF. In DNA, the CDR3 is TGTGCCAGCAGCCCCGACAGGGGCGGTCACACTGAAGCTTTCTTT.

This clonotype was picked up a small number of times. V and J are TRBV5-4 and TRBJ2-7; D is perhaps TRBD2 (5 bases). Germline V lookup: CDR1 SGHNT, CDR2 YYREEE (reference sequence). V gave up 0 bases and J gave up 2 bases, with 12 bases separating them. The CDR3 is made up of 15 amino acids. CDR3 nucleotide sequence: TGTGCCAGCAGCTTGGGAGGGTCGGACCCCTACGAGCAGTACTTC. The encoded protein is CASSLGGSDPYEQYF.

The chain employs TRBV5-5 and TRBJ1-2; TRBD1 agrees at 7 bases. Germline lookup yields CDR1 SGHKS and CDR2 YYEKEE (reference sequence). The CDR3 totals 15 residues. Trimming removed 4 bases from V and 4 bases from J; junction bases left unmatched: 10. CDR3: CASSLAGGSVYGYTF. In DNA, the CDR3 is TGTGCCAGCAGCCTGGCAGGGGGGTCAGTCTATGGCTACACCTTC.

This clonotype was counted a few times. The chain joins TRBV29-1 to TRBJ1-2; D may be TRBD1 (6 bases). With 1 base removed from V and 4 bases from J, the gap between germline ends came to 22 bases. The germline CDR1 and CDR2 sequences are SQVTM and ANQGSEA. This CDR3 is 17 amino acids long. CDR3: CSVEALGGRGTPYGYTF. In DNA form, the CDR3 reads TGCAGCGTTGAAGCCCTGGGGGGCAGGGGTACACCCTATGGCTACACCTTC.

This clonotype was seen a handful of times. The chain is built from TRBV9 and TRBJ2-5; D unclear. Germline CDR1 reads SGDLS; CDR2 reads YYNGEE. CDR3 length: 14 amino acids. Trimming stripped 3 bases from V and 2 bases from J, with 11 bases between. The chain's CDR3 is CASSAGLSQETQYF. Here the CDR3 DNA reads TGTGCCAGCAGCGCCGGGCTATCTCAAGAGACCCAGTACTTC.

The CDR3 region has the DNA TGTGCCAGCAGTTCCTACCGGGGACTAGTTAGCACAGATACGCAGTATTTT. Translated, it gives CASSSYRGLVSTDTQYF. The chain combines TRBV6-2 or TRBV6-3 with TRBJ2-3; 8 bases agree with TRBD2. The trim removed 4 bases at V and 0 bases at J, leaving 9 bases unmatched. The length of the CDR3 is 17 residues. Germline CDR1 and CDR2: MNHEY and SVGEGT.

The chain employs TRBV5-1 and TRBJ1-1, with a possible D match to TRBD1 (6 bases). The V and J ends lost 1 base and 2 bases respectively, with 12 bases between them. CDR1 SGHRS and CDR2 YFSETQ come from the germline V gene. The CDR3 contains 15 residues. Here the CDR3 reads CASSLLDGGNTEAFF. CDR3 nucleotide sequence: TGCGCCAGCAGCTTGCTAGACGGGGGCAACACTGAAGCTTTCTTT. Full variable domain (remainder filled in from reference TRBV5-1 and TRBJ1-1): KAGVTQTPRYLIKTRGQQVTLSCSPISGHRSVSWYQQTPGQGLQFLFEYFSETQRNKGNFPGRFSGRQFSNSRSEMNVSTLELGDSALYLCASSLLDGGNTEAFFGQGTRLTVV.

V usage is TRBV30 and J usage is TRBJ1-1; possible D gene TRBD1, 5 bases. V dropped 0 bases and J dropped 8 bases, with 16 bases sitting between them. Germline lookup yields CDR1 GTSNPN and CDR2 SVGIG (reference sequence). The CDR3 totals 14 residues. CDR3 DNA: TGTGCCTGGAGTGTAAAAAGGTCAGGGATCGAAGCTTTCTTT. This encodes CAWSVKRSGIEAFF.

The chain links TRBV14 to TRBJ2-2, with 7 bases fitting TRBD1. Looked up from germline, CDR1 is SGHDN and CDR2 is FVKESK. The CDR3 covers 17 residues. Unmatched junction bases numbered 8, after V lost 4 bases and J lost 0 bases. CDR3 coding DNA: TGTGCCAGCAGCCCCCACCGGACAGGAACGAACACCGGGGAGCTGTTTTTT. This sequence encodes CASSPHRTGTNTGELFF. The full variable domain, with the rest looked up from reference TRBV14 and TRBJ2-2, is EAGVTQFPSHSVIEKGQTVTLRCDPISGHDNLYWYRRVMGKEIKFLLHFVKESKQDESGMPNNRFLAERTGGTYSTLKVQPAELEDSGVYFCASSPHRTGTNTGELFFGEGSRLTVL.

This clonotype has more than one count but fewer than ten. This chain joins TRBV12-3 or TRBV12-4 and TRBJ2-2; the match to TRBD1 covers 9 bases. Germline trimming cut 3 bases from V and 7 bases from J; bases unmatched to any gene: 9. CDR3 length: 16 residues. The CDR3 reads CASSFAGTGHHGELFF. DNA for the CDR3: TGTGCCAGCAGTTTTGCCGGGACAGGGCACCACGGGGAGCTGTTTTTT.